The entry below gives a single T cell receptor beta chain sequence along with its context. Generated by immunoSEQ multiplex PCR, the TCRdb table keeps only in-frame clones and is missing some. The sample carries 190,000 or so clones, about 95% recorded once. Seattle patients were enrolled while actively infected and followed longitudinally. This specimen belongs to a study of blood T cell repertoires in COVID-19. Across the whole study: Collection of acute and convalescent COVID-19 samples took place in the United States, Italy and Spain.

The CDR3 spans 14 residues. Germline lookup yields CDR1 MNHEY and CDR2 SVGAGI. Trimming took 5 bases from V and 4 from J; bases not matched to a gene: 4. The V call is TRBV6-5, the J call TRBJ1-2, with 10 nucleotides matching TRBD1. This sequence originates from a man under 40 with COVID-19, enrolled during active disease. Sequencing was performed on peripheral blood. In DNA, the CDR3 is TGTGCCAGCAGTCGTAGACAGGGGGCCTATGGCTACACCTTC. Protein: CASSRRQGAYGYTF.